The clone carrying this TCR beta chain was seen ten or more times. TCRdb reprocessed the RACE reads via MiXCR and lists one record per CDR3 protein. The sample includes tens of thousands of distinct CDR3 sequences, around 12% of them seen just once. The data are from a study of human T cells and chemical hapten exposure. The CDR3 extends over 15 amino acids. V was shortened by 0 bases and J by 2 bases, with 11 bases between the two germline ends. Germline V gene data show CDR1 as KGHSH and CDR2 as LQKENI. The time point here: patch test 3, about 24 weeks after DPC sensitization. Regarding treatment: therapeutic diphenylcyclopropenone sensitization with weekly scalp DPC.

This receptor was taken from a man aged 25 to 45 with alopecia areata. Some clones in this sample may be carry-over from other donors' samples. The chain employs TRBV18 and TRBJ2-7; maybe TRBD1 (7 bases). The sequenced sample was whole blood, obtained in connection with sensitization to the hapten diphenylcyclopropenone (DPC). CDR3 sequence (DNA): TGTGCCAGCTCACCACCGGCAGGGGGGCCCTACGAGCAGTACTTC. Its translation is CASSPPAGGPYEQYF.